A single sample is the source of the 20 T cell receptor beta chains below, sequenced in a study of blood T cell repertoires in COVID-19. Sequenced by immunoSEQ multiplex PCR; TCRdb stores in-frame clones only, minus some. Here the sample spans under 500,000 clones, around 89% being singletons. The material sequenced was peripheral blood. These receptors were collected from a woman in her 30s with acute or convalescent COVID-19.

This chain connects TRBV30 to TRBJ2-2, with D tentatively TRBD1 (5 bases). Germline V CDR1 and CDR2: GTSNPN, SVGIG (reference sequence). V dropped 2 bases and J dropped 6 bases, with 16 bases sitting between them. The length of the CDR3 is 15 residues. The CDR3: CAWSHPGQIAGELFF. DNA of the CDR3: TGTGCCTGGAGTCATCCAGGGCAAATCGCCGGGGAGCTGTTTTTT.

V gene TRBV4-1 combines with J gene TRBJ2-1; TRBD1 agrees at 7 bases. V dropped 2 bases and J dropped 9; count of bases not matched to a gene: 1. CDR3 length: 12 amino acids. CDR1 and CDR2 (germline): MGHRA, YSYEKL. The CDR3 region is CASSQQGVEQFF. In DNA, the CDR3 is TGCGCCAGCAGCCAACAGGGGGTTGAGCAGTTCTTC.

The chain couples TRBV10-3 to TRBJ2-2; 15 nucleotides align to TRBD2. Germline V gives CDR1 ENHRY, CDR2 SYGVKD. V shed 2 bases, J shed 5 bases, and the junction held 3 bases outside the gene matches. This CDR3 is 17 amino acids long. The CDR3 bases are TGTGCCATCAGTGAGAGGACTAGCGGGGGGGCGACCGGGGAGCTGTTTTTT. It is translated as CAISERTSGGATGELFF.

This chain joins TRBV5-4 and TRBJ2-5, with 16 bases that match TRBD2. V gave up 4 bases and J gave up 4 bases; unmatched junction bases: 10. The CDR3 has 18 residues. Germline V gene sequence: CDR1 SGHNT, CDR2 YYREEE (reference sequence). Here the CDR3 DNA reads TGTGCCAGCAGCACTGGGACTAGCGGGGGGGACCCTCCAGAGACCCAGTACTTC. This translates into CASSTGTSGGDPPETQYF. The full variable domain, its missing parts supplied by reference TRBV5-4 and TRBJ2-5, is ETGVTQSPTHLIKTRGQQVTLRCSSQSGHNTVSWYQQALGQGPQFIFQYYREEENGRGNFPPRFSGLQFPNYSSELNVNALELDDSALYLCASSTGTSGGDPPETQYFGPGTRLLVL.

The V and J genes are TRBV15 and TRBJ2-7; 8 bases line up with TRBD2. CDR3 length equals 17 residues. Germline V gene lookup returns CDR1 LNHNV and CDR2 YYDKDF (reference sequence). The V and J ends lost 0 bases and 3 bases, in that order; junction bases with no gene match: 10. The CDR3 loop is CATSRDQGWGLDYEQYF. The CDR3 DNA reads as TGTGCCACCAGCAGAGATCAGGGCTGGGGACTAGACTACGAGCAGTACTTC.

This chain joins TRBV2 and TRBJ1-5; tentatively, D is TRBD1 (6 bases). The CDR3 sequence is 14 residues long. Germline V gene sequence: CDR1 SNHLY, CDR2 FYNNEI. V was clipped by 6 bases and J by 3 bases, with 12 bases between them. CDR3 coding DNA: TGTGCCAGCAGCAAGGACAGATTCAATCAGCCCCAGCATTTT. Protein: CASSKDRFNQPQHF.

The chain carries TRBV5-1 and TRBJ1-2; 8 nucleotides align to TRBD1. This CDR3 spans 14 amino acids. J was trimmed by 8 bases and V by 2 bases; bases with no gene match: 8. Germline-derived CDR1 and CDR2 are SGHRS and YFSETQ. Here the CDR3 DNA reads TGCGCCAGCAGCTTCGGCGACAGGGGCCCGGGCTACACCTTC. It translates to CASSFGDRGPGYTF. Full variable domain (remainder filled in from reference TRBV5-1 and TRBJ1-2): KAGVTQTPRYLIKTRGQQVTLSCSPISGHRSVSWYQQTPGQGLQFLFEYFSETQRNKGNFPGRFSGRQFSNSRSEMNVSTLELGDSALYLCASSFGDRGPGYTFGSGTRLTVV.

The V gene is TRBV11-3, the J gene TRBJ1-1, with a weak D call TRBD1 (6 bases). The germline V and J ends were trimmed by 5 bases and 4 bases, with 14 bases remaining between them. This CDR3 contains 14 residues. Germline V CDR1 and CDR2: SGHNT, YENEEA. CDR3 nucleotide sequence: TGTGCCAGCAGCCCCCAGGGGCCCGGCACTGAAGCTTTCTTT. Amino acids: CASSPQGPGTEAFF.

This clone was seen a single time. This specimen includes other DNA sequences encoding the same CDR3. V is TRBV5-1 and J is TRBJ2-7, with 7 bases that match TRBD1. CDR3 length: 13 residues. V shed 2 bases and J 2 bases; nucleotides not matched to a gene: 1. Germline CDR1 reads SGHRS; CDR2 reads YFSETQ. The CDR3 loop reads CASSLTGAYEQYF. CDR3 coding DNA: TGCGCCAGCAGCTTAACAGGGGCCTACGAGCAGTACTTC. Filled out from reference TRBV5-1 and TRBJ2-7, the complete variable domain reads KAGVTQTPRYLIKTRGQQVTLSCSPISGHRSVSWYQQTPGQGLQFLFEYFSETQRNKGNFPGRFSGRQFSNSRSEMNVSTLELGDSALYLCASSLTGAYEQYFGPGTRLTVT.

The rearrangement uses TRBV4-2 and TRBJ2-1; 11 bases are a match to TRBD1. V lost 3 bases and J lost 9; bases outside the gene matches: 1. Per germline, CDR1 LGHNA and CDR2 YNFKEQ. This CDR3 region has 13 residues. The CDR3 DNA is TGTGCCAGCAGCCAGGGACAGGGGGTTGAGCAGTTCTTC. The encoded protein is CASSQGQGVEQFF.

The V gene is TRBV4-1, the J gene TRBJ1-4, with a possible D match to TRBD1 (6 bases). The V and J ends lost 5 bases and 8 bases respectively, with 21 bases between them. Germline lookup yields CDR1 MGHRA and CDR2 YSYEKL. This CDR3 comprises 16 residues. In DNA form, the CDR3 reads TGCGCCAGCAGCTCCCGCCCTGGGGGCAAAAAGGAAAAACTGTTTTTT. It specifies CASSSRPGGKKEKLFF.

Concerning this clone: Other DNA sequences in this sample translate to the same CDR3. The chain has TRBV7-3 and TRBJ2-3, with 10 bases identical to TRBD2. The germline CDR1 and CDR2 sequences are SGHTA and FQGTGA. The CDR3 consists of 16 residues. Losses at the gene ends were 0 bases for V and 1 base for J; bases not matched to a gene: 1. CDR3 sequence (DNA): TGTGCCAGCAGCTTAACCCTAGCGGGGGGCACAGATACGCAGTATTTT. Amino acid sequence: CASSLTLAGGTDTQYF.

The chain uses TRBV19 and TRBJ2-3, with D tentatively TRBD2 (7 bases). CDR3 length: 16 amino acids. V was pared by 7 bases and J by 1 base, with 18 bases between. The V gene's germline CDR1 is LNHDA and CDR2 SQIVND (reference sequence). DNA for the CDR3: TGTGCCAGTACCAAGGGGGGGGCTATGCGCACAGATACGCAGTATTTT. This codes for CASTKGGAMRTDTQYF.

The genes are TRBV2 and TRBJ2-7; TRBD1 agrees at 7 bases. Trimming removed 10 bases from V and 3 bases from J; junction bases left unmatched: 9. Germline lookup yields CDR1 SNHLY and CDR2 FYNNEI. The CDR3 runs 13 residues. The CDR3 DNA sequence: TGTGCCACCACCCGGGACAGTTACTACGAGCAGTACTTC. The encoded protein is CATTRDSYYEQYF.

The CDR3 DNA is TGTGCCAGCAGTGGAGAATCCGGGACAGATACGAGGCAGTACTTC. Translation gives CASSGESGTDTRQYF. J is TRBJ2-7 and V is TRBV2; TRBD1 aligns across 7 bases. Germline CDR1 SNHLY, CDR2 FYNNEI. The trim removed 4 bases at V and 9 bases at J, leaving 15 bases unmatched. This CDR3 has 15 residues.

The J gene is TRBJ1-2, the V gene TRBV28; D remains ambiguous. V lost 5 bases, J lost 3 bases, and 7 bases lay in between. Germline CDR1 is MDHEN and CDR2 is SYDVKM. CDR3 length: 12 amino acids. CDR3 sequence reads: CASSLSYYGYTF. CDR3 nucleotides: TGTGCCAGCAGTCTATCTTACTATGGCTACACCTTC.

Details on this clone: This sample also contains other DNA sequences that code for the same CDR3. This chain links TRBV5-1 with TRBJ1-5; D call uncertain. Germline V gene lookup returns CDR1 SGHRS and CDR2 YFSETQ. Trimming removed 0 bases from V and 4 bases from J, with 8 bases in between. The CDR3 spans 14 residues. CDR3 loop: CASSLGTGNQPQHF. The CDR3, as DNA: TGCGCCAGCAGCTTGGGAACGGGAAATCAGCCCCAGCATTTT.

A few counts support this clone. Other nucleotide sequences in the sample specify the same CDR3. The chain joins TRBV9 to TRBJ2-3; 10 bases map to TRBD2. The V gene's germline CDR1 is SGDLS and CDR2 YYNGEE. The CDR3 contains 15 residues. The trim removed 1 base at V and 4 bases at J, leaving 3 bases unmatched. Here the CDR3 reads CASSVLAGGADTQYF. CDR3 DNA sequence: TGTGCCAGCAGCGTATTAGCGGGGGGCGCAGATACGCAGTATTTT.

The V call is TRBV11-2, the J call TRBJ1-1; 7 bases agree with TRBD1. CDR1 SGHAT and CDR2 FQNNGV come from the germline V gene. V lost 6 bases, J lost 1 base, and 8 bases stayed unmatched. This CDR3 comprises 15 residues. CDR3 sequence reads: CASSSIRGENTEAFF. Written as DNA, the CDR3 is TGTGCCAGCAGTTCAATCAGGGGGGAGAACACTGAAGCTTTCTTT.

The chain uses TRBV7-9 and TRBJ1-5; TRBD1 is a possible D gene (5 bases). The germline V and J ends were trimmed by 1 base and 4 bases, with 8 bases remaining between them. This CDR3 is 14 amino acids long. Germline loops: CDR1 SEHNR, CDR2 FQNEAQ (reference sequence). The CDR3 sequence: CASSLGGENQPQHF. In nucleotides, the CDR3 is TGTGCCAGCAGCTTAGGGGGGGAGAATCAGCCCCAGCATTTT.